This T cell receptor (beta chain) was found in a study of blood T cell repertoires in COVID-19 (TCRdb year 2020). Describing the broader study: The collaborator samples originated in the United States, Italy and Spain and spanned the acute and convalescent phases of COVID-19. Subjects who had been exposed to COVID-19, were actively infected with it, or had recovered from it provided the deeply sampled blood TCRbeta repertoires that made up the dataset. The material from the prospective study consisted of cDNA or gDNA derived from T cells, B-cell-depleted T cells, or PBMCs. Where HLA class I and class II types were available, the types were taken from metadata supplied by the sample provider, not from assay-based typing. The samples were drawn from two sources: the first 160 participants of the ongoing ImmuneRACE study, and 1,254 subjects contributed by 6 global collaborators. A de-identified subject ID, COVID-19 status, age in years and sex were almost always included in the sample metadata. The repertoires were released in a freely available public database meant as a resource for research on the immune response to SARS-CoV-2.

Details on this clone: What antigen it recognizes has not been identified. Per-base qualities were not stored, and no clone one base away is much larger.

Trimming removed 5 bases from V and 7 bases from J, leaving 8 bases between the germline ends. The CDR3 measures 11 amino acids from cysteine to phenylalanine. The sequence is cut down to CDR3 DNA, 33 bases in frame from base 1. Collaborating institutions collected whole blood in K2EDTA tubes following their own protocols. For TCRbeta analysis, collaborators shipped samples as frozen whole blood, isolated PBMCs, or DNA extracted from either of those sample types. The immunoSEQ Assay, a bias-controlled multiplex PCR, was used to amplify TCRbeta CDR3 regions from genomic DNA. Per the original workflow: The number of nucleated cells in each sample was estimated by amplification of reference gene primers within the assay. To quantify the absolute abundance of each unique TCRbeta CDR3 rearrangement, sequence reads were collapsed and filtered. For each sample, productive Simpson clonality was calculated by taking the square root of Simpson's diversity index across productive rearrangements. Drawn from immuneACCESS, this table holds only the in-frame rearrangements with V and J called that TCRdb kept. Clones are partly lost; checked studies trace under half to an unresolved V gene and leave the rest unexplained. V, J and clone size are those of that table, while D and trimming were read from the DNA. This sample has 90,000 to 140,000 clones in its table, and approximately 80% of those were observed once. The ten largest clones add up to approximately 15% of the sample.

The paper as a whole reports these results and caveats: The amount of clinical and demographic metadata varied by source and participant and was provided uncurated.

The V and J segments used are TRBV12-3 or TRBV12-4 and TRBJ1-2, with the D gene too uncertain to name. Sample: peripheral blood. This sequence originates from an elderly woman with acute or convalescent COVID-19. DNA sequence: TGTGCCAGCAGTCGGGTTACTGGCTACACCTTC. Translated, it reads CASSRVTGYTF.